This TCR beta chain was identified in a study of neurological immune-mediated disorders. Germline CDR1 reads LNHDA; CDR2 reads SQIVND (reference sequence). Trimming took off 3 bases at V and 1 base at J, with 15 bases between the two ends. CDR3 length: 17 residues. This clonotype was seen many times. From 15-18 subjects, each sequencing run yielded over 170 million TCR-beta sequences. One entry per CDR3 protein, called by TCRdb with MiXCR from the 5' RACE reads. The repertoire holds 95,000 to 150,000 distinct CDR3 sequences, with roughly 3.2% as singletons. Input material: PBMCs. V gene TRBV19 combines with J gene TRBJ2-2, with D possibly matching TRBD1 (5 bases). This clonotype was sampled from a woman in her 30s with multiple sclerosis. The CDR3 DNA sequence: TGTGCCAGTAGTATCCAACCATTCCAGGGGAACACCGGGGAGCTGTTTTTT. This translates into CASSIQPFQGNTGELFF.